The clone carrying this TCR beta chain was seen ten or more times. For TCR, cDNA came from 5'RACE template switching, which added a universal primer site and UMIs. TCRdb independently ran MiXCR on the 5' RACE reads; one entry per CDR3 protein. The table has approximately 180,000 distinct CDR3 sequences, approximately 6% seen once. The sample belongs to a study of T cells after yellow fever vaccination. The CDR3 contains 14 residues. The V segment lost 9 bases and the J segment 1 base; nucleotides outside the gene matches: 3. Germline V gene sequence: CDR1 KGHDR, CDR2 SFDVKD. The V gene is TRBV24-1, the J gene TRBJ2-1, with 9 bases matching TRBD2. This specimen was CD4+ T cells sorted from PBMCs, taken on the day of the first yellow fever vaccination. The sequence derives from a man aged 18-30 years who received the YFV17D yellow fever vaccine. The CDR3 coding sequence is TGTGCCACCGCGAGCGGGGGGTCCTACAATGAGCAGTTCTTC. As protein: CATASGGSYNEQFF.